This TCR beta chain emerged from a study of CD8 T cells in Susac syndrome. The study sequenced TCR beta in blood CD8+ and CD4+ T cells. Those who served as multiple sclerosis controls were treatment-naive patients with stable or active relapsing-remitting disease. When the RNA was reverse transcribed, random hexamers were used with an input of about 0.45 to 1 ug. With immunoSEQ multiplex PCR, TCR beta CDR3 was amplified across 54 Vbeta and 13 Jbeta. TCRdb processed the immunoSEQ multiplex PCR reads anew with MiXCR; each CDR3 protein has one entry. The sample contains some 150,000 distinct CDR3 sequences, roughly 94% of which appear only once. Regarding the study as a whole: A relatively small number of individuals underwent TCR sequencing and HLA analysis.

V lost 3 bases to trimming and J lost 4 bases, with 9 bases between them. Germline V gene data show CDR1 as SGHTA and CDR2 as FQGNSA. The CDR3 totals 13 residues. A word on this clonotype: Its antigen is unknown.

This clonotype was obtained from a human donor with multiple sclerosis. Source material: CD8+ T cells from PBMCs. V and J are TRBV7-2 and TRBJ1-2, with D maybe TRBD1 (6 bases). CDR3 protein: CASSFGTSYGYTF. In nucleotides, the CDR3 is TGTGCCAGCAGCTTCGGGACAAGCTATGGCTACACCTTC.